Presented here are 24 T cell receptor beta chains from one specimen sequenced in a study of T cell repertoires in cytomegalovirus infection. TCRdb recomputed calls from the reads with MiXCR, one row per CDR3 protein. This sample has over 300,000 distinct CDR3 sequences, with 8% to 10% found just once. The specimen sequenced was PBMCs. The receptors shown here come from a human donor in good health (CMV status not recorded). Some clones in this sample may be carry-over from other donors' samples.

The chain carries TRBV12-3 or TRBV12-4 and TRBJ1-1; 7 nucleotides align to TRBD1. This CDR3 has 16 residues. J lost 4 bases, V lost 0 bases, and 8 bases had no gene match. The CDR3 bases are TGTGCCAGCAGTTTAGCGCGGGCAGGGGGAGCCACTGAAGCTTTCTTT. This translates into CASSLARAGGATEAFF.

This clonotype was detected many times. Here the CDR3 DNA reads TGTGCCAGCAGCCCCGGACAGGGATTGGACTACACCTTC. Translation: CASSPGQGLDYTF. This chain joins TRBV7-9 and TRBJ1-2; 8 positions match TRBD1. The CDR3 contains 13 residues. The V and J ends lost 5 bases and 10 bases, in that order; junction bases with no gene match: 9. The V gene's germline CDR1 is SEHNR and CDR2 FQNEAQ (reference sequence).

The CDR3 nucleotides read TGTGCCAGTAGTCGGACACTCACAGATACGCAGTATTTT. Protein: CASSRTLTDTQYF. This chain links TRBV19 with TRBJ2-3; D is perhaps TRBD1 (5 bases). The CDR3 runs 13 residues. Looked up from germline, CDR1 is LNHDA and CDR2 is SQIVND (reference sequence). The V gene lost 5 bases and the J gene lost 2 bases, with 8 bases spanning the gap. Using reference TRBV19 and TRBJ2-3 for the parts outside the CDR3, the full variable domain is DGGITQSPKYLFRKEGQNVTLSCEQNLNHDAMYWYRQDPGQGLRLIYYSQIVNDFQKGDIAEGYSVSREKKESFPLTVTSAQKNPTAFYLCASSRTLTDTQYFGPGTRLTVL.

This clonotype was counted many times. The rearrangement uses TRBV12-3 or TRBV12-4 and TRBJ2-5, with 8 bases fitting TRBD1. The CDR3 totals 15 residues. J lost 3 bases, V lost 6 bases, and 9 bases had no gene match. The CDR3 nucleotides read TGTGCCAGCAGCCCTACCGACAGGGGAAAAGAGACCCAGTACTTC. Translated: CASSPTDRGKETQYF.

V is TRBV20-1 and J is TRBJ1-4; 9 bases are a match to TRBD1. V lost 5 bases, J lost 8 bases, and 9 bases stayed unmatched. This CDR3 has 14 residues. Germline V lookup: CDR1 DFQATT, CDR2 SNEGSKA (reference sequence). CDR3 protein: CSALQGAVGEKLFF. As DNA, the CDR3 is TGCAGTGCTCTACAGGGGGCCGTTGGAGAAAAACTGTTTTTT.

In DNA, the CDR3 is TGTGCCAGCAGCTTAAAGGCCTATGGCTACACCTTC. This translates into CASSLKAYGYTF. The chain employs TRBV7-4 and TRBJ1-2; the D is unclear. V dropped 2 bases and J dropped 4 bases, with 5 bases sitting between them. Germline V gene sequence: CDR1 SGHVT, CDR2 SQSDAQ. The CDR3 sequence is 12 residues long.

DNA for the CDR3: TGTGCTAGTGGTTTAGGGGCCCGACAGCCCCAGCATTTT. Translating it yields CASGLGARQPQHF. V is TRBV12-5 and J is TRBJ1-5, with D tentatively TRBD1 (5 bases). CDR1 and CDR2 (germline): LGHNT, FRNRAP. There are 13 residues in the CDR3. Trimming took 3 bases from V and 7 from J, leaving 10 bases between them.

This chain links TRBV7-6 with TRBJ2-2; D is undetermined. There are 13 residues in the CDR3. The V end lost 2 bases, the J end lost 6 bases, and 7 bases lay between the germline ends. Germline lookup yields CDR1 SGHVS and CDR2 FNYEAQ. The CDR3 loop is CASSLNQAGELFF. Written as DNA, the CDR3 is TGTGCCAGCAGCTTAAATCAGGCCGGGGAGCTGTTTTTT.

The chain has TRBV13 and TRBJ2-7; no firm D call. V lost 5 bases, J lost 6 bases, and 17 bases lay in between. CDR3 length: 14 amino acids. The germline gives CDR1 PRHDT, CDR2 FYEKMQ (reference sequence). CDR3 amino acids: CASSLGRPALEQYF. CDR3 nucleotide sequence: TGTGCCAGCAGCCTCGGAAGGCCGGCCCTCGAGCAGTACTTC.

This chain uses TRBV19 with TRBJ2-3; 8 nucleotides agree with TRBD1. Looked up from germline, CDR1 is LNHDA and CDR2 is SQIVND (reference sequence). J was trimmed by 0 bases and V by 0 bases; bases with no gene match: 5. The CDR3 extends over 17 amino acids. CDR3 loop: CASSIDPTGASTDTQYF. CDR3 sequence (DNA): TGTGCCAGTAGTATAGATCCGACAGGGGCCAGCACAGATACGCAGTATTTT.

This clonotype showed up just a few times. The J gene is TRBJ2-5, the V gene TRBV7-9; D ambiguous. CDR3 length: 12 amino acids. The germline V gene encodes CDR1 SEHNR and CDR2 FQNEAQ (reference sequence). Trimming stripped 7 bases from V and 4 bases from J, with 10 bases between. This chain's CDR3 is CASTPSGETQYF. The CDR3 coding sequence is TGTGCCAGCACCCCATCAGGAGAGACCCAGTACTTC.

The chain combines TRBV18 with TRBJ2-7, with 8 bases aligning to TRBD2. J gave up 1 base and V 3 bases, and 5 bases lay outside the gene matches. Germline CDR1 is KGHSH and CDR2 is LQKENI. This CDR3 has 15 amino acids. The CDR3 protein is CASSPGLVKSYEQYF. The CDR3 nucleotides are TGTGCCAGCTCACCGGGACTAGTGAAGTCCTACGAGCAGTACTTC.

In this sample, this clonotype turned up many times. This chain links TRBV7-2 with TRBJ2-7; 13 positions agree with TRBD2. Germline assignment: CDR1 SGHTA and CDR2 FQGNSA. The CDR3 runs to 16 residues. With V trimmed by 1 base and J by 4 bases, 4 bases remained unmatched. The CDR3 protein is CASSLGGLAGEYEQYF. The CDR3 DNA sequence: TGTGCCAGCAGCTTAGGAGGACTAGCGGGGGAGTACGAGCAGTACTTC.

This clonotype was found many times. The chain employs TRBV7-2 and TRBJ1-1, with no clear D. V was cut by 2 bases and J by 8 bases, with 9 bases left in between. The CDR3 runs 12 residues. The germline V gene encodes CDR1 SGHTA and CDR2 FQGNSA. CDR3 DNA: TGTGCCAGCAGCTTAAAAAGCCAGGAAGCTTTCTTT. Its protein product is CASSLKSQEAFF.

This clonotype was observed many times. The chain joins TRBV27 to TRBJ1-3; a possible D gene is TRBD1 (6 bases). V shed 0 bases and J shed 3 bases, with 9 bases lying between them. The CDR3 has 15 amino acids. The V gene's germline CDR1 is MNHEY and CDR2 SMNVEV (reference sequence). The CDR3 is CASSLSGRGGNTIYF. CDR3 DNA: TGTGCCAGCAGTTTATCCGGCAGGGGTGGAAACACCATATATTTT.

This clonotype was seen more than once but under ten times. V gene TRBV4-3 combines with J gene TRBJ1-2; the D is unclear. CDR3 size: 16 residues. Trimming shortened V by 4 bases and J by 7 bases, and 22 bases separated the two germline ends. CDR1 LGHNA and CDR2 YSLEER come from the germline V gene. CDR3 protein: CASSPKIRPTWGGYTF. CDR3 bases: TGCGCCAGCAGCCCCAAGATAAGGCCCACATGGGGTGGCTACACCTTC.

This clonotype was counted a few times. The chain uses TRBV6-6 and TRBJ2-7, with no clear D. This CDR3 region has 15 residues. Trimming cost V 0 bases and J 5 bases, with 14 bases left between them. Germline lookup yields CDR1 MNHNY and CDR2 SVGAGI (reference sequence). The CDR3 protein is CASSYSMLVANEQYF. Written as DNA, the CDR3 is TGTGCCAGCAGTTACTCGATGCTTGTGGCCAACGAGCAGTACTTC.

In its sample, this clonotype was seen many times. The chain joins TRBV6-1 to TRBJ2-7; no clear D. CDR1 MNHNS and CDR2 SASEGT come from the germline V gene. The CDR3 is made up of 15 amino acids. Trimming removed 6 bases from V and 0 bases from J, with 15 bases in between. The chain's CDR3 is CASRKGQSSSYEQYF. DNA of the CDR3: TGTGCCAGCAGGAAAGGGCAGTCGAGCTCCTACGAGCAGTACTTC.

This clonotype has a handful of counts. This chain uses TRBV20-1 with TRBJ2-5; 7 nucleotides line up with TRBD1. The CDR3 has 14 residues. Germline loops: CDR1 DFQATT, CDR2 SNEGSKA (reference sequence). V shed 3 bases and J 1 base; nucleotides not matched to a gene: 5. This CDR3 is CSASVGTVQETQYF. CDR3 sequence (DNA): TGCAGTGCTAGCGTCGGGACAGTCCAAGAGACCCAGTACTTC.

There are many counts of this clonotype. The rearrangement joins TRBV7-2 to TRBJ1-5; TRBD1 might be the D (5 bases). Trimming removed 5 bases at V and 9 bases at J, with 17 bases between. This CDR3 comprises 14 residues. Germline loops: CDR1 SGHTA, CDR2 FQGNSA. The CDR3 sequence: CASSPAGGSGPQHF. For the CDR3, the DNA is TGTGCCAGCAGCCCAGCGGGGGGATCGGGGCCCCAGCATTTT.

This clonotype was observed at least ten times. The rearrangement links TRBV5-4 to TRBJ2-3; the D gene is possibly TRBD2 (6 bases). CDR3 length: 17 residues. Germline V gene sequence: CDR1 SGHNT, CDR2 YYREEE (reference sequence). Trimming shortened V by 0 bases and J by 1 base, and 15 bases separated the two germline ends. CDR3 protein: CASSLESSRRGTDTQYF. For the CDR3, the DNA is TGTGCCAGCAGCTTGGAGAGCAGCCGGAGGGGCACAGATACGCAGTATTTT.

The genes are TRBV20-1 and TRBJ2-1; 14 nucleotides align to TRBD2. The CDR3 totals 14 residues. V lost 1 base to trimming and J lost 15 bases; unmatched junction nucleotides: 8. Germline lookup yields CDR1 DFQATT and CDR2 SNEGSKA (reference sequence). This chain's CDR3 is CSARGTSGGPRGFF. CDR3 sequence (DNA): TGCAGTGCTAGAGGGACTAGCGGGGGGCCCCGGGGGTTCTTC.

This clonotype was counted many times. The genes are TRBV14 and TRBJ2-2; the D is unclear. The CDR3 runs to 12 residues. Germline V gene sequence: CDR1 SGHDN, CDR2 FVKESK. V was clipped by 3 bases and J by 8 bases, with 7 bases between them. The CDR3 DNA is TGTGCCAGCAGCCAGAGGATTGGGGAGCTGTTTTTT. Translating gives CASSQRIGELFF. Based on the CDR3 plus reference TRBV14 and TRBJ2-2, the full variable domain is EAGVTQFPSHSVIEKGQTVTLRCDPISGHDNLYWYRRVMGKEIKFLLHFVKESKQDESGMPNNRFLAERTGGTYSTLKVQPAELEDSGVYFCASSQRIGELFFGEGSRLTVL.

This clonotype turned up a few times. The genes are TRBV12-3 or TRBV12-4 and TRBJ1-2; the match to TRBD1 covers 7 bases. The V gene end was trimmed by 6 bases and the J gene end by 10 bases; junction bases not matched to a gene: 5. The CDR3 loop spans 11 amino acids. The DNA of the CDR3 is TGTGCCAGCAGCCTGGACAGGCACTACACCTTC. This encodes CASSLDRHYTF.